One sample yielded the 12 T cell receptor beta chains listed below, sequenced in a study of T-cell memory formation after mild COVID-19 (dated by TCRdb to the early 2020s). Libraries were constructed by 5' RACE. Sequenced using an Illumina NovaSeq 6000. TCRdb reanalyzed the raw reads on its own, using fastp at Q25 for trimming and MiXCR for clone calling, and kept in-frame beta chains. Identical CDR3 protein sequences are pooled into one entry, listed with their most common genes and DNA. For this sample the table gives approximately 300,000 distinct CDR3 sequences, of which approximately 15% were detected only once. Jointly, the top ten make up 22% of the sample. Sequences were obtained from PBMCs or a T cell subset sorted from them (not recorded which). The receptors originated from a man between 18 and 29 years old who had mild COVID-19 (a few samples of this study predate the infection). The sample titles of this study are shuffled in the database, so cell type and time point are left out; the donor was told from shared clones.

This clonotype was counted between two and nine times. The chain uses TRBV5-5 and TRBJ1-3, with 7 positions matching TRBD1. Germline loops: CDR1 SGHKS, CDR2 YYEKEE (reference sequence). The CDR3 totals 21 residues. The trim removed 0 bases at V and 2 bases at J, leaving 20 bases unmatched. CDR3 bases: TGTGCCAGCAGCTTGGCCGGTGACAGGGTCGTCCGAGGGGAAGCTGGAAACACCATATATTTT. Translation: CASSLAGDRVVRGEAGNTIYF. The full variable domain, in which reference TRBV5-5 and TRBJ1-3 provide the parts outside the CDR3, is DAGVTQSPTHLIKTRGQQVTLRCSPISGHKSVSWYQQVLGQGPQFIFQYYEKEERGRGNFPDRFSARQFPNYSSELNVNALLLGDSALYLCASSLAGDRVVRGEAGNTIYFGEGSWLTVV.

The chain uses TRBV9 and TRBJ1-1; D possibly corresponds to TRBD1 (5 bases). The germline V and J ends were trimmed by 3 bases and 4 bases, with 10 bases remaining between them. This CDR3 has 13 amino acids. The germline gives CDR1 SGDLS, CDR2 YYNGEE. CDR3 coding DNA: TGTGCCAGCAGCGGCCTGGGGGGCACTGAAGCTTTCTTT. Translated, it gives CASSGLGGTEAFF. The full variable domain, with the rest looked up from reference TRBV9 and TRBJ1-1, is DSGVTQTPKHLITATGQRVTLRCSPRSGDLSVYWYQQSLDQGLQFLIQYYNGEERAKGNILERFSAQQFPDLHSELNLSSLELGDSALYFCASSGLGGTEAFFGQGTRLTVV.

J is TRBJ1-1 and V is TRBV4-1; D gene unclear. Germline CDR1 MGHRA, CDR2 YSYEKL. Trimming shortened V by 5 bases and J by 4 bases, and 11 bases separated the two germline ends. The CDR3 is 13 amino acids. CDR3 DNA: TGCGCCAGCAGCTCACGGGAGGTCACTGAAGCTTTCTTT. Translated: CASSSREVTEAFF.

Ten or more counts support this clonotype. The genes are TRBV6-2 or TRBV6-3 and TRBJ2-2; tentative D call: TRBD1 (5 bases). Germline CDR1 reads MNHEY; CDR2 reads SVGEGT. This CDR3 comprises 14 residues. V dropped 7 bases and J dropped 4 bases, with 13 bases sitting between them. The CDR3 region is CASKITGFTGELFF. The CDR3 DNA follows: TGTGCCAGCAAAATCACAGGATTCACCGGGGAGCTGTTTTTT.

Only a few counts were recorded for this clonotype. The V gene is TRBV11-2, the J gene TRBJ2-1; TRBD1 aligns across 8 bases. Unmatched junction bases numbered 9, after V lost 5 bases and J lost 15 bases. CDR3 length: 12 amino acids. Germline lookup yields CDR1 SGHAT and CDR2 FQNNGV. CDR3 DNA sequence: TGTGCCAGCAGCAGAGAGGGGACAGGCTCGTTCTTC. Encoded protein: CASSREGTGSFF.

V usage is TRBV7-2 and J usage is TRBJ2-2; maybe TRBD1 (6 bases). The CDR3 runs 15 residues. The germline CDR1 and CDR2 sequences are SGHTA and FQGNSA. Trimming removed 5 bases at V and 0 bases at J, with 10 bases between. Here the CDR3 DNA reads TGTGCCAGCAGCCACAGGGCCGCGAACACCGGGGAGCTGTTTTTT. Protein product: CASSHRAANTGELFF.

This chain uses TRBV18 with TRBJ1-1; D is unclear. Per germline, CDR1 KGHSH and CDR2 LQKENI. V was pared by 8 bases and J by 1 base, with 14 bases between. The CDR3 spans 14 residues. The chain's CDR3 is CASRASQSNTEAFF. The CDR3 bases are TGTGCCAGCCGGGCTTCCCAGTCGAACACTGAAGCTTTCTTT.

In this sample, this clonotype turned up a few times. The chain links TRBV7-2 to TRBJ2-1, with D perhaps assigned TRBD1 or TRBD2 (5 bases each). Trimming removed 1 base at V and 3 bases at J, with 16 bases between. CDR3 length equals 17 residues. Germline V lookup: CDR1 SGHTA, CDR2 FQGNSA. The CDR3 DNA reads TGTGCCAGCAGCTTAGAGTCCCAGGGACCCGGCTACAATGAGCAGTTCTTC. The encoded protein is CASSLESQGPGYNEQFF.

This clonotype showed up many times. The V gene is TRBV5-1, the J gene TRBJ2-1; a weak D match, TRBD2 (5 bases). V shed 2 bases and J shed 7 bases, with 13 bases lying between them. The CDR3 consists of 14 residues. The germline gives CDR1 SGHRS, CDR2 YFSETQ. The CDR3 region is CASSLGSGLNEQFF. CDR3 DNA sequence: TGCGCCAGCAGCTTAGGATCGGGGTTGAATGAGCAGTTCTTC.

This chain connects TRBV7-6 to TRBJ2-1, with D perhaps TRBD1 (6 bases). Germline lookup yields CDR1 SGHVS and CDR2 FNYEAQ. The CDR3 is 15 amino acids. Trimming took 5 bases from V and 6 from J, leaving 17 bases between them. The CDR3 reads CASSKSQGPLNEQFF. The DNA of the CDR3 is TGTGCCAGCAGCAAGTCCCAGGGGCCCCTCAATGAGCAGTTCTTC.

This clonotype was recorded many times. This rearrangement joins TRBV5-1 to TRBJ2-1; D is possibly TRBD1 (6 bases). Germline lookup yields CDR1 SGHRS and CDR2 YFSETQ. V dropped 4 bases and J dropped 0 bases, with 11 bases sitting between them. The CDR3 contains 15 residues. The CDR3 sequence: CASSVQGDSYNEQFF. The CDR3, as DNA: TGCGCCAGCAGCGTACAGGGAGACTCCTACAATGAGCAGTTCTTC.

This clonotype has a count of ten or more. V usage is TRBV7-6 and J usage is TRBJ2-3, with D tentatively TRBD1 (6 bases). This CDR3 is built from 16 residues. From germline, CDR1 is SGHVS and CDR2 FNYEAQ. V lost 1 base, J lost 5 bases, and 16 bases lay in between. The CDR3 DNA is TGTGCCAGCAGCTTAGAGTTTTGGGGGCCGGGAGATACGCAGTATTTT. This codes for CASSLEFWGPGDTQYF.